This T cell receptor beta chain was sequenced in a study of blood T cell repertoires in COVID-19. Study overall: Specimens from acute and convalescent COVID-19 originated in the United States, Italy and Spain.

Comment on this clone: Within the sample, other DNA sequences also encode this same CDR3.

Method: immunoSEQ multiplex PCR; TCRdb's copy keeps in-frame clones and lacks some. Here the sample spans approximately 72,000 clones, less than 85% being singletons. Germline CDR1 reads SEHNR; CDR2 reads FQNEAQ (reference sequence). The CDR3 totals 14 residues. V gave up 2 bases and J gave up 1 base, with 8 bases separating them. This sequence joins TRBV7-9 and TRBJ1-1; D unclear. The sample consisted of peripheral blood. This TCR derives from a woman aged 80 or over with acute or convalescent COVID-19. This CDR3 reads CASSLQAGNTEAFF. The CDR3 DNA reads TGTGCCAGCAGCTTACAAGCAGGGAACACTGAAGCTTTCTTT.